This passage covers 10 T cell receptor beta chains from one sample sequenced in a study of T-cell reconstitution after alpha-beta-depleted transplantation in children. Unique molecular identifiers were used to barcode this TCRbeta library. TCRdb reanalysed the PCR reads using MiXCR and keeps one entry per CDR3 protein. The sample consists of hundreds of thousands of distinct CDR3 sequences, 15% to 20% of them appearing once. Sequenced material: PBMCs, mostly from graft donor cells, taken 360 days after TCRalphabeta/CD19-depleted stem cell transplant. The receptor source for this set is a boy younger than two who had a stem cell transplant for Wiskott-Aldrich syndrome, so the T cells may come from the graft donor.

CDR3 DNA: TGTGCCACCAGGGGGACAAGGGAGCTGTTTTTT. Protein sequence: CATRGTRELFF. The chain combines TRBV24-1 with TRBJ2-2; a weak D match, TRBD1 (6 bases). Per germline, CDR1 KGHDR and CDR2 SFDVKD. V was trimmed by 7 bases and J by 9 bases, leaving 8 bases between them. The length of the CDR3 is 11 residues.

This clonotype was seen more than once but under ten times. This chain joins TRBV7-9 and TRBJ2-5; TRBD2 is a possible D gene (6 bases). V lost 1 base and J 5 bases, leaving 14 bases between the germline ends. Germline V CDR1 and CDR2: SEHNR, FQNEAQ (reference sequence). This CDR3 spans 15 amino acids. CDR3 protein: CASSLVAGSRETQYF. CDR3 DNA: TGTGCCAGCAGCTTAGTGGCGGGAAGCCGGGAGACCCAGTACTTC.

The chain has TRBV7-6 and TRBJ2-3; TRBD2 agrees at 9 bases. The CDR3 extends over 17 amino acids. Per germline, CDR1 SGHVS and CDR2 FNYEAQ. Unmatched junction bases numbered 13, after V lost 5 bases and J lost 4 bases. The CDR3 protein is CASSLRQGVAGADTQYF. The DNA of the CDR3 is TGTGCCAGCAGCCTACGACAGGGAGTAGCGGGAGCAGATACGCAGTATTTT.

This clonotype occurred a few times. V gene TRBV15 combines with J gene TRBJ1-6, with a weak D call TRBD1 (6 bases). The V gene's germline CDR1 is LNHNV and CDR2 YYDKDF (reference sequence). The CDR3 contains 17 residues. Trimming left V 1 base short and J 6 bases short, with 16 bases between. The CDR3 DNA sequence: TGTGCCACCAGCAGAGGGCCAGGGGCTCGGGGTAATTCACCCCTCCACTTT. Translated, it gives CATSRGPGARGNSPLHF.

This clonotype was seen a few times. V is TRBV12-3 or TRBV12-4 and J is TRBJ1-5; 8 bases map to TRBD1. V trimming: 6 bases; J trimming: 4 bases; junction bases outside the gene matches: 8. The CDR3 consists of 15 residues. DNA of the CDR3: TGTGCCAGCAGATCTGACAGGGGAATTAATCAGCCCCAGCATTTT. Translating it yields CASRSDRGINQPQHF.

The V call is TRBV7-9, the J call TRBJ2-7; 7 positions agree with TRBD2. Germline CDR1 reads SEHNR; CDR2 reads FQNEAQ (reference sequence). The ends lost 8 bases at V and 2 bases at J; junction bases unmatched: 6. CDR3 length: 13 amino acids. The CDR3 DNA is TGTGCCAGCCGGGACGGGGGGACCTACGAGCAGTACTTC. Its protein product is CASRDGGTYEQYF.

This chain connects TRBV27 to TRBJ2-2; D possibly corresponds to TRBD2 (6 bases). The V and J ends lost 2 bases and 2 bases respectively, with 18 bases between them. CDR1 is MNHEY and CDR2 is SMNVEV in the germline V gene (reference sequence). The CDR3 spans 18 residues. The CDR3: CASSLSMGWRDNTGELFF. The CDR3 coding sequence is TGTGCCAGCAGTTTAAGTATGGGTTGGCGGGACAACACCGGGGAGCTGTTTTTT.

This clonotype was found a few times. The rearrangement links TRBV6-6 to TRBJ2-7, with TRBD1 identical over 11 bases. Trimming removed 5 bases from V and 11 bases from J; junction bases left unmatched: 8. In germline, CDR1 is MNHNY, CDR2 SVGAGI (reference sequence). The CDR3 spans 13 residues. The CDR3 DNA sequence: TGTGCCAGCAGTCCTCCCCCGGGACAGGGGGAGTACTTC. This sequence encodes CASSPPPGQGEYF.

The chain is built from TRBV6-1 and TRBJ2-2; D possibly corresponds to TRBD2 (5 bases). The CDR3 is 14 residues long. Germline CDR1 reads MNHNS; CDR2 reads SASEGT. V lost 7 bases and J 1 base, leaving 10 bases between the germline ends. The CDR3 DNA is TGTGCCAGCACCCGCCGGGGGAACACCGGGGAGCTGTTTTTT. As protein: CASTRRGNTGELFF.

The sample holds a few counts of this clonotype. The chain recombines TRBV25-1 with TRBJ2-3, with TRBD2 matching 8 bases. The CDR3 loop spans 15 amino acids. Germline V gene lookup returns CDR1 MGHDK and CDR2 SYGVNS. V shed 5 bases, J shed 5 bases, and the junction held 9 bases outside the gene matches. The CDR3 DNA reads as TGTGCCAGCAGTATTCGGGAGGGCCTTAGAGATACGCAGTATTTT. Translating it yields CASSIREGLRDTQYF.